This T cell receptor beta chain derives from a study of blood T cell repertoires in COVID-19. Study at large: Acute and convalescent COVID-19 specimens originated in the United States, Italy and Spain. T cells, B-cell-depleted T cells, or PBMCs supplied cDNA or gDNA.

Assay used: immunoSEQ multiplex PCR; TCRdb lists only in-frame clones, some missing. This sample has 250,000 to 300,000 clones, with roughly 90% found just once. The germline CDR1 and CDR2 sequences are LNHDA and SQIVND (reference sequence). Trimming cost V 3 bases and J 1 base, with 9 bases left between them. The CDR3 runs 14 residues. This chain links TRBV19 with TRBJ2-5; possibly TRBD2 for D (7 bases). The sample taken for sequencing was peripheral blood. The sequence came from a man in his forties or fifties with acute or convalescent COVID-19. This CDR3 reads CASSMRGGQETQYF. The CDR3 DNA reads TGTGCCAGTAGTATGAGGGGGGGCCAAGAGACCCAGTACTTC.